The 22 T cell receptor beta chains in this list originate from one sample, sequenced in a study of PD-1 blockade in classical Hodgkin lymphoma. The table came from immunoSEQ multiplex PCR; TCRdb's copy has only in-frame clones and leaves some out. Found here are about 40,000 clones, 75% to 90% of them singletons; the top ten hold 9% to 10%. There was relapse after autologous stem cell transplantation in every patient, and there was variation in brentuximab vedotin exposure. The sequences come from peripheral blood mononuclear cells (PBMCs), collected at baseline. The source is a human donor with classical Hodgkin lymphoma.

The J gene is TRBJ2-7, the V gene TRBV7-2; TRBD2 aligns across 7 bases. V lost 1 base and J lost 3; bases outside the gene matches: 15. Germline CDR1 reads SGHTA; CDR2 reads FQGNSA. The CDR3 sequence is 18 residues long. CDR3 coding DNA: TGTGCCAGCAGCTTAGAGCGGGGTAGAATAAGGTGGATCTACGAGCAGTACTTC. Amino acid sequence: CASSLERGRIRWIYEQYF.

The chain recombines TRBV28 with TRBJ2-7, with TRBD2 identical over 8 bases. With 5 bases clipped from V and 3 bases from J, the junction kept 9 bases outside the gene matches. The CDR3 covers 15 residues. In germline, CDR1 is MDHEN, CDR2 SYDVKM. In nucleotides, the CDR3 is TGTGCCAGCAGTCCACGGACTAGCCTTCTCTACGAGCAGTACTTC. Translating gives CASSPRTSLLYEQYF.

The chain combines TRBV25-1 with TRBJ1-1, with D possibly being TRBD1 (5 bases). Trimming cost V 11 bases and J 1 base, with 14 bases left between them. The length of the CDR3 is 13 residues. CDR1 is MGHDK, CDR2 SYGVNS, per germline. The CDR3 reads CASRAISNTEAFF. The CDR3 bases are TGTGCCTCCAGGGCCATTTCGAACACTGAAGCTTTCTTT. The variable domain in full, with the rest retrieved from reference TRBV25-1 and TRBJ1-1, is EADIYQTPRYLVIGTGKKITLECSQTMGHDKMYWYQQDPGMELHLIHYSYGVNSTEKGDLSSESTVSRIRTEHFPLTLESARPSHTSQYLCASRAISNTEAFFGQGTRLTVV.

The chain couples TRBV4-3 to TRBJ2-7; 12 nucleotides align to TRBD2. From germline, CDR1 is LGHNA and CDR2 YSLEER. V shed 0 bases and J 3 bases; nucleotides not matched to a gene: 3. The CDR3 has 16 amino acids. The CDR3 bases are TGCGCCAGCAGCCAAGAGATACTAGCGGGAGGCTACGAGCAGTACTTC. Translation gives CASSQEILAGGYEQYF.

V gene TRBV5-1 combines with J gene TRBJ2-3; 11 bases are shared with TRBD2. V gave up 1 base and J gave up 2 bases; unmatched junction bases: 3. CDR1 and CDR2 from the germline V gene are SGHRS and YFSETQ. This CDR3 has 16 amino acids. This CDR3 reads CASSLTSGGYTDTQYF. DNA of the CDR3: TGCGCCAGCAGCTTGACTAGCGGGGGATACACAGATACGCAGTATTTT.

The J gene is TRBJ2-1, the V gene TRBV21-1; the listed D gene, TRBD2, was not tested against the DNA. TRBV21-1 is tagged as a pseudogene. This CDR3 is 16 amino acids long. The CDR3 nucleotides are TGTGCCAGCAGCAAAGCGCTTAGCGGGGGGGACAATGAGCAGTTCTTC. Its protein is CASSKALSGGDNEQFF.

The chain links TRBV6-6 to TRBJ2-3; no clear D. The CDR3 consists of 12 residues. Germline assignment: CDR1 MNHNY and CDR2 SVGAGI (reference sequence). Deletions cut 7 bases from V and 4 bases from J, with 9 bases between. The CDR3 region is CASTLRADTQYF. DNA for the CDR3: TGTGCCAGCACCTTAAGGGCAGATACGCAGTATTTT.

J is TRBJ2-2 and V is TRBV6-1, with D unclear. The V and J ends lost 8 bases and 0 bases respectively, with 10 bases between them. CDR1 MNHNS and CDR2 SASEGT come from the germline V gene. The CDR3 contains 14 residues. CDR3 nucleotide sequence: TGTGCCAGCTCCAAGGCTTCGAACACCGGGGAGCTGTTTTTT. Translated: CASSKASNTGELFF.

This CDR3 reads CASSNRDSSNYGYTF. CDR3 sequence (DNA): TGTGCCAGTAGTAACCGGGACAGCTCTAACTATGGCTACACCTTC. The V call is TRBV19, the J call TRBJ1-2; 7 bases are shared with TRBD1. CDR3 length: 15 residues. V lost 4 bases to trimming and J lost 0 bases; unmatched junction nucleotides: 5. Germline CDR1 and CDR2: LNHDA and SQIVND (reference sequence).

The rearrangement links TRBV13 to TRBJ2-7, with 7 bases that match TRBD2. The junction had 10 bases not matched to a gene; V was cut back by 5 bases and J by 3 bases. CDR3 size: 15 residues. CDR1 is PRHDT, CDR2 FYEKMQ, per germline (reference sequence). CDR3 residues: CASSLSSGLYYEQYF. The CDR3, as DNA: TGTGCCAGCAGCCTATCTAGCGGCCTATACTACGAGCAGTACTTC. The complete variable domain, with remaining parts taken from reference TRBV13 and TRBJ2-7, reads AAGVIQSPRHLIKEKRETATLKCYPIPRHDTVYWYQQGPGQDPQFLISFYEKMQSDKGSIPDRFSAQQFSDYHSELNMSSLELGDSALYFCASSLSSGLYYEQYFGPGTRLTVT.

V gene TRBV5-1 combines with J gene TRBJ2-3; 10 bases are shared with TRBD2. CDR1 and CDR2 from the germline V gene are SGHRS and YFSETQ. After removal of 0 bases from V and 1 base from J, the junction contained 2 bases not matched to a gene. The length of the CDR3 is 16 residues. CDR3 DNA sequence: TGCGCCAGCAGCTTGGGGCTAGCGGGAGGCACAGATACGCAGTATTTT. Translating gives CASSLGLAGGTDTQYF.

The chain combines TRBV18 with TRBJ2-7, with TRBD1 matching 12 bases. The CDR3 is 15 residues long. Germline lookup yields CDR1 KGHSH and CDR2 LQKENI. V trimming: 2 bases; J trimming: 5 bases; junction bases outside the gene matches: 4. DNA for the CDR3: TGTGCCAGCTCACCAACCGGGACAGGGGGCCACGAGCAGTACTTC. It encodes CASSPTGTGGHEQYF.

This clone was counted a few times. This sequence joins TRBV28 and TRBJ2-7; 9 nucleotides match TRBD1. V lost 2 bases, J lost 4 bases, and 6 bases stayed unmatched. CDR3 size: 15 residues. Germline CDR1 and CDR2: MDHEN and SYDVKM. The CDR3 protein is CASSLMGQGAYEQYF. The CDR3 coding sequence is TGTGCCAGCAGTTTAATGGGACAGGGAGCGTACGAGCAGTACTTC.

The chain is built from TRBV5-5 and TRBJ1-5; D unresolved. There are 15 residues in the CDR3. CDR1 SGHKS and CDR2 YYEKEE come from the germline V gene (reference sequence). With 1 base removed from V and 0 bases from J, the gap between germline ends came to 8 bases. The CDR3, as DNA: TGTGCCAGCAGCTTGTTTTGGGGTAGCAATCAGCCCCAGCATTTT. Translation: CASSLFWGSNQPQHF.

The V gene is TRBV2, the J gene TRBJ2-1, with TRBD2 matching 10 bases. J gave up 8 bases and V 5 bases, and 9 bases lay outside the gene matches. The germline gives CDR1 SNHLY, CDR2 FYNNEI. This CDR3 has 15 residues. The CDR3 DNA reads TGTGCCAGCAGTTCGACTAGCGGGTTCCGGGATGAGCAGTTCTTC. Encoded protein: CASSSTSGFRDEQFF.

This chain uses TRBV6-5 with TRBJ2-1; D ambiguous. Trimming removed 0 bases from V and 9 bases from J, with 9 bases in between. CDR3 size: 13 residues. Germline CDR1 and CDR2: MNHEY and SVGAGI. The DNA for the CDR3 is TGTGCCAGCAGTTACTCTGGGTGGGGTGAGCAGTTCTTC. It yields the protein CASSYSGWGEQFF.

The rearrangement joins TRBV6-6 to TRBJ2-2; D unresolved. V lost 2 bases, J lost 7 bases, and 11 bases lay in between. The CDR3 is made up of 14 amino acids. The germline V gene has CDR1 MNHNY and CDR2 SVGAGI (reference sequence). The CDR3 nucleotides are TGTGCCAGCAGTTACAATAGAGCGAGCGGGGAGCTGTTTTTT. It translates to CASSYNRASGELFF.

The chain links TRBV9 to TRBJ2-2, with D perhaps being TRBD1 or TRBD2 (5 bases each). CDR1 SGDLS and CDR2 YYNGEE come from the germline V gene. This CDR3 comprises 16 residues. Trimming shortened V by 6 bases and J by 3 bases, and 18 bases separated the two germline ends. CDR3 protein: CASTTAAAGYTGELFF. The DNA of the CDR3 is TGTGCCAGCACCACAGCGGCGGCAGGGTACACCGGGGAGCTGTTTTTT. The full variable domain, in which reference TRBV9 and TRBJ2-2 provide the parts outside the CDR3, is DSGVTQTPKHLITATGQRVTLRCSPRSGDLSVYWYQQSLDQGLQFLIQYYNGEERAKGNILERFSAQQFPDLHSELNLSSLELGDSALYFCASTTAAAGYTGELFFGEGSRLTVL.

This chain links TRBV7-9 with TRBJ1-1, with 10 positions matching TRBD1. Germline V gives CDR1 SEHNR, CDR2 FQNEAQ (reference sequence). V lost 6 bases, J lost 1 base, and 8 bases stayed unmatched. The CDR3 is made up of 16 amino acids. CDR3 loop: CASRTYWTGGNTEAFF. The CDR3 nucleotides read TGTGCCAGCAGGACCTACTGGACAGGGGGGAACACTGAAGCTTTCTTT.

This chain joins TRBV5-4 and TRBJ1-1; D gene uncertain. Germline CDR1 is SGHNT and CDR2 is YYREEE (reference sequence). The V end was cut by 5 bases, the J end by 1 base, with 6 bases between. The CDR3 has 12 amino acids. CDR3 protein: CASREGNTEAFF. The CDR3 nucleotides are TGTGCCAGCAGAGAAGGGAACACTGAAGCTTTCTTT.

The chain couples TRBV9 to TRBJ2-2, with a weak D call TRBD1 (7 bases). The germline gives CDR1 SGDLS, CDR2 YYNGEE. The CDR3 runs to 16 residues. The ends were cut back, 6 bases at V and 0 bases at J, with 15 bases in the middle. The CDR3 sequence: CASTHGGTANTGELFF. DNA of the CDR3: TGTGCCAGCACCCACGGCGGGACAGCGAACACCGGGGAGCTGTTTTTT. The whole variable domain, remainder taken from reference TRBV9 and TRBJ2-2, is DSGVTQTPKHLITATGQRVTLRCSPRSGDLSVYWYQQSLDQGLQFLIQYYNGEERAKGNILERFSAQQFPDLHSELNLSSLELGDSALYFCASTHGGTANTGELFFGEGSRLTVL.

This clone occurred once. The CDR3 DNA follows: TGTGCCAGCAGCCGGGACTTCTATAATTCACCCCTCCACTTT. Amino acid sequence: CASSRDFYNSPLHF. V is TRBV6-5 and J is TRBJ1-6; tentative D call: TRBD1 (5 bases). This CDR3 region has 14 residues. V lost 6 bases and J lost 3, with 9 bases in between. Germline CDR1 is MNHEY and CDR2 is SVGAGI.